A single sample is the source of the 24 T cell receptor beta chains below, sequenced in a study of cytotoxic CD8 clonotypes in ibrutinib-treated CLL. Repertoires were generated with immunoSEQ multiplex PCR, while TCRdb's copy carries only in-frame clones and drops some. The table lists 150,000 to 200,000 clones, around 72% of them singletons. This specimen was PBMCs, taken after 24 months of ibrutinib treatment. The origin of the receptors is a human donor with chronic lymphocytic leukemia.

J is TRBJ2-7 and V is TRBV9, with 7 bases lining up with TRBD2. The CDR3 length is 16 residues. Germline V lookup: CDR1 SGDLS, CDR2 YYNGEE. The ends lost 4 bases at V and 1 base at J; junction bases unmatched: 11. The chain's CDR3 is CASSPAWASGSYEQYF. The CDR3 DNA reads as TGTGCCAGCAGCCCAGCGTGGGCTAGCGGTTCCTACGAGCAGTACTTC.

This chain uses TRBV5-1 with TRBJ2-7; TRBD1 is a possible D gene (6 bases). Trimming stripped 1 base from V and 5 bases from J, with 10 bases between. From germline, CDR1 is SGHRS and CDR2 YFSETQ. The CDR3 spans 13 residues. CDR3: CASSLNRVHEQYF. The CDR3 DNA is TGCGCCAGCAGCTTGAACAGGGTCCACGAGCAGTACTTC.

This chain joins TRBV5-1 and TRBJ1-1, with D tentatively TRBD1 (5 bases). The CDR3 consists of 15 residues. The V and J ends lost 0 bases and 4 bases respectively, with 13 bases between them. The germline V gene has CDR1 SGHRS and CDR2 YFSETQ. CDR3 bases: TGCGCCAGCAGCTTGGCCGAGAGTGGGACCACTGAAGCTTTCTTT. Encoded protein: CASSLAESGTTEAFF.

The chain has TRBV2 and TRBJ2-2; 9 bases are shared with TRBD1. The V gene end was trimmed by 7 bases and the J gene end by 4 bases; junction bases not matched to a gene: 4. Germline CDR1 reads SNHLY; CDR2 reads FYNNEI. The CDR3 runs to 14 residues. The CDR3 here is CASKDRGFTGELFF. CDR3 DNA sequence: TGTGCCAGCAAGGACAGGGGTTTCACCGGGGAGCTGTTTTTT.

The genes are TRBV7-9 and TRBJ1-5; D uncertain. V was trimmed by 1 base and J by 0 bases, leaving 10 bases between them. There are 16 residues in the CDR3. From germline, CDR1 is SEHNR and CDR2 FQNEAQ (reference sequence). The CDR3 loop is CASSLGSLYSNQPQHF. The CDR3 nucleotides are TGTGCCAGCAGCTTAGGGTCGCTTTATAGCAATCAGCCCCAGCATTTT.

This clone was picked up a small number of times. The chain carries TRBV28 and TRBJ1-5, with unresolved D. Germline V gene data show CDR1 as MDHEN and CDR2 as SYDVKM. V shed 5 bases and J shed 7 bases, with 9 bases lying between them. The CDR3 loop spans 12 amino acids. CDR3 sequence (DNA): TGTGCCAGCAGTGACAATTTCCAGCCCCAGCATTTT. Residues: CASSDNFQPQHF.

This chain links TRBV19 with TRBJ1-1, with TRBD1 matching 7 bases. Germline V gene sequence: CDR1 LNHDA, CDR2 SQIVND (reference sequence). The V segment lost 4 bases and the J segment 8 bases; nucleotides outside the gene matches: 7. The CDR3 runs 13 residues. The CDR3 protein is CASSTRQGFEAFF. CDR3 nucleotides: TGTGCCAGTAGTACCAGACAGGGTTTCGAAGCTTTCTTT.

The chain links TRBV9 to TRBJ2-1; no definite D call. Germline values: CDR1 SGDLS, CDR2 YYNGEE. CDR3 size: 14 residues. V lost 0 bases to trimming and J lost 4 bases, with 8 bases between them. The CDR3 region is CASSVDGRYNEQFF. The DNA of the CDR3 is TGTGCCAGCAGCGTAGATGGCAGATACAATGAGCAGTTCTTC.

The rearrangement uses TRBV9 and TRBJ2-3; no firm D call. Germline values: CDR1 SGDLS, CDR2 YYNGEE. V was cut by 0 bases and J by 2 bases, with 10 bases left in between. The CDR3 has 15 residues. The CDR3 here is CASSVALRYTDTQYF. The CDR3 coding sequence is TGTGCCAGCAGCGTAGCTTTGCGATACACAGATACGCAGTATTTT.

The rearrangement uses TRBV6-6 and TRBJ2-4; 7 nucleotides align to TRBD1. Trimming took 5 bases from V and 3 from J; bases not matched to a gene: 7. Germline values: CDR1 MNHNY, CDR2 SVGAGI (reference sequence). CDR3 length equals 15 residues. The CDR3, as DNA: TGTGCCAGCAGTCAAGCCCAGGGGGTCAAAAACATTCAGTACTTC. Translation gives CASSQAQGVKNIQYF.

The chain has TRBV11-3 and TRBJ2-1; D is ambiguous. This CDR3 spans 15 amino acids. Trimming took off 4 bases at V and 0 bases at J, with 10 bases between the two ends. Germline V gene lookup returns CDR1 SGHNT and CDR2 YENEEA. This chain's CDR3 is CASSSGGSSYNEQFF. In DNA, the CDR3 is TGTGCCAGCAGCTCGGGCGGCAGCTCCTACAATGAGCAGTTCTTC. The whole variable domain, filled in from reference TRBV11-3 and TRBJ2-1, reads EAGVVQSPRYKIIEKKQPVAFWCNPISGHNTLYWYLQNLGQGPELLIRYENEEAVDDSQLPKDRFSAERLKGVDSTLKIQPAELGDSAVYLCASSSGGSSYNEQFFGPGTRLTVL.

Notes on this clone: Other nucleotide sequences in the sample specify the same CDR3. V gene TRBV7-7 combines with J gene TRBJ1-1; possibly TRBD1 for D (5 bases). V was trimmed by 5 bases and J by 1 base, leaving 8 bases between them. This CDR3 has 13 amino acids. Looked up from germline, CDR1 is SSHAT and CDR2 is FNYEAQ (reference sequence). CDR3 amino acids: CASSLDRNTEAFF. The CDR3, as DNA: TGTGCCAGCAGCCTCGACAGGAACACTGAAGCTTTCTTT.

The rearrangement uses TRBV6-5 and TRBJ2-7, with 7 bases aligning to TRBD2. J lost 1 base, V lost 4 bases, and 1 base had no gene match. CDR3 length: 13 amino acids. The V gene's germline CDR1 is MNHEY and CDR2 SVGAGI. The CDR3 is CASSSSGSYEQYF. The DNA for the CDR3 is TGTGCCAGCAGTTCTAGCGGATCCTACGAGCAGTACTTC.

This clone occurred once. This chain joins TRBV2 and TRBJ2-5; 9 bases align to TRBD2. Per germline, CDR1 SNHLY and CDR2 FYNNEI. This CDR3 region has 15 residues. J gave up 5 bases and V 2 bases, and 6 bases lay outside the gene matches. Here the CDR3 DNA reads TGTGCCAGCAGTGAACTAGCGGGACTAGGGGAGACCCAGTACTTC. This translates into CASSELAGLGETQYF.

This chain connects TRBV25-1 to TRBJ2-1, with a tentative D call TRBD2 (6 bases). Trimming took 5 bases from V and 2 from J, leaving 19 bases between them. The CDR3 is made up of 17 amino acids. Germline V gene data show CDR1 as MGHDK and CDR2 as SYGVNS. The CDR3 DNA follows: TGTGCCAGCAGTCTCCATGACCGGGACTGGCCCTACAATGAGCAGTTCTTC. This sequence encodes CASSLHDRDWPYNEQFF.

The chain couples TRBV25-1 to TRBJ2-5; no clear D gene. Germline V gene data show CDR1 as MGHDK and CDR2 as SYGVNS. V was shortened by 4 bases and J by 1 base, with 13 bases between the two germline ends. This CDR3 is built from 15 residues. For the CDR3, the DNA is TGTGCCAGCAGTGGCCCAAGAGGCCCCCAAGAGACCCAGTACTTC. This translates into CASSGPRGPQETQYF.

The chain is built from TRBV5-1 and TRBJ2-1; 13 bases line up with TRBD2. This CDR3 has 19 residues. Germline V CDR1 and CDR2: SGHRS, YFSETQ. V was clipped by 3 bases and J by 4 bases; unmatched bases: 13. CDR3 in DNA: TGCGCCAGCAGCTCGCCGGGACTAGCGGGATCCCGGGGTTACAATGAGCAGTTCTTC. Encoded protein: CASSSPGLAGSRGYNEQFF.

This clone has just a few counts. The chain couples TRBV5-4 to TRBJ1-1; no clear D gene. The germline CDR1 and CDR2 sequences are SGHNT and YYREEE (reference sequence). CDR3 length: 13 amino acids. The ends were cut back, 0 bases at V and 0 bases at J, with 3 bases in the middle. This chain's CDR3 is CASSLGLNTEAFF. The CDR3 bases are TGTGCCAGCAGCTTGGGCCTGAACACTGAAGCTTTCTTT.

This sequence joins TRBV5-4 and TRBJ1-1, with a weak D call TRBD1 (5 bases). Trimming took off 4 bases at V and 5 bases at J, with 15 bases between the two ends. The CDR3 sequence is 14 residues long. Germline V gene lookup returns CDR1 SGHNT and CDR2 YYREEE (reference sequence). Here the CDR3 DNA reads TGTGCCAGCAGCCTAAATTGGGGCTGGACTGAAGCTTTCTTT. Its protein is CASSLNWGWTEAFF.

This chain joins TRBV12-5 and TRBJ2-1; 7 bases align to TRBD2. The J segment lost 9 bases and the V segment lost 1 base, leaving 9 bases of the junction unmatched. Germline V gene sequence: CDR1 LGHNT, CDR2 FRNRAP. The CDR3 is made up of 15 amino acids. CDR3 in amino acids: CASGLGLAGLGEQFF. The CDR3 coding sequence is TGTGCTAGTGGTTTGGGGTTAGCGGGCCTCGGTGAGCAGTTCTTC.

This CDR3 reads CASRGQPNYGYTF. The CDR3 DNA sequence: TGTGCCAGTAGGGGACAGCCTAACTATGGCTACACCTTC. V and J are TRBV19 and TRBJ1-2; TRBD1 agrees at 7 bases. After removal of 6 bases from V and 0 bases from J, the junction contained 1 base not matched to a gene. From germline, CDR1 is LNHDA and CDR2 SQIVND (reference sequence). The CDR3 is 13 amino acids.

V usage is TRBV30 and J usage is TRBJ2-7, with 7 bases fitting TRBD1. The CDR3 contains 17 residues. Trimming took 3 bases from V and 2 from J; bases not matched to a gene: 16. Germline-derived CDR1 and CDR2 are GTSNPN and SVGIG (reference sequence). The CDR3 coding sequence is TGTGCCTGGAGCGTCCCGAGCTACAGGGGTAGCACCTACGAGCAGTACTTC. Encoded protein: CAWSVPSYRGSTYEQYF.

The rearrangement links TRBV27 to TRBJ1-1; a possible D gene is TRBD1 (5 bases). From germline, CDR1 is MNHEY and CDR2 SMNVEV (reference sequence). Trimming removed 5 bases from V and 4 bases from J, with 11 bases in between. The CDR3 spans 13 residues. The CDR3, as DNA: TGTGCCAGCAGTGGTCAGGGAGGCACTGAAGCTTTCTTT. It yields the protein CASSGQGGTEAFF.

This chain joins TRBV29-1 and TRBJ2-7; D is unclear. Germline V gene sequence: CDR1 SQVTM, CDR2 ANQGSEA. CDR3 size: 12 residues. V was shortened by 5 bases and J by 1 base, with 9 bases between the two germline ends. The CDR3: CSVRTGSYEQYF. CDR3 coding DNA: TGCAGCGTTCGGACCGGATCCTACGAGCAGTACTTC.